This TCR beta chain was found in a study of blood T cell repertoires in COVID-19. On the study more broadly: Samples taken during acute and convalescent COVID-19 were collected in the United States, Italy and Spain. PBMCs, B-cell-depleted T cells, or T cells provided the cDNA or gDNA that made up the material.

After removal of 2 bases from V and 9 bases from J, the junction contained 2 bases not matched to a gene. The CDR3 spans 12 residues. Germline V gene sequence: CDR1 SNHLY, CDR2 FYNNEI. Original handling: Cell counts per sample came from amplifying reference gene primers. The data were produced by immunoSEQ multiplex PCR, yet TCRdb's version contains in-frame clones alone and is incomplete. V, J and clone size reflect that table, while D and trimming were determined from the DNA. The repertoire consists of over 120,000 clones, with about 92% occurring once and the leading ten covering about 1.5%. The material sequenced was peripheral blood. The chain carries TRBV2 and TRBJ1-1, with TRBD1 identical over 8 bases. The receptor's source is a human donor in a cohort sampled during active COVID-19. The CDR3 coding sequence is TGTGCCAGCAGTGAATGGACAGGGCAAGCTTTCTTT. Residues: CASSEWTGQAFF.